This T cell receptor beta chain was sequenced in a study of identical twins. Addition of a universal primer site occurred through template switching, and cDNA carried unique molecular identifiers. TCRdb re-called the 5' RACE reads with MiXCR, one entry per CDR3 protein. The sample has 470,000 or so distinct CDR3 sequences, roughly 26% seen once. The study, taken as a whole, reports: The models systematically underestimated how much out-of-frame TCR alpha was shared in monozygotic twins.

Germline-derived CDR1 and CDR2 are DFQATT and SNEGSKA (reference sequence). With 4 bases removed from V and 0 bases from J, the gap between germline ends came to 14 bases. The CDR3 totals 15 residues. Points on this clonotype: Its antigen is not identified.

Every one of the donors was a healthy Caucasian. These sequences were also reported in another study, on T cells expressing NK-cell markers. That source reports: Seven sequenced donors out of eight were HCMV-seropositive, one seronegative.

The chain joins TRBV20-1 to TRBJ2-3; D is unclear. The sample taken for sequencing was CD4+ T cells sorted from blood. This receptor was identified in a woman under 30 in good health. CDR3 bases: TGCAGTGCTATCCCCAGTGGTACTAGCACAGATACGCAGTATTTT. Translating it yields CSAIPSGTSTDTQYF.